Sequencing of this TCR beta chain was carried out in a study of blood T cell repertoires in COVID-19. Study-wide background: Acute-phase and convalescent COVID-19 samples originated in the United States, Italy and Spain.

Self-reported history from a screening survey and questionnaire set each donor's cohort. What the recovered Cohort 3 donors had was two negative PCRs, clearance, or symptom resolution. Clones were sequenced by immunoSEQ multiplex PCR, and TCRdb holds only the in-frame ones, with some missing. The data contain 250,000 or so clones, approximately 84% of them singletons. CDR3 length: 13 residues. CDR1 SGHRS and CDR2 YFSETQ come from the germline V gene. V lost 4 bases and J lost 8, with 13 bases in between. The chain has TRBV5-1 and TRBJ1-3; tentative D call: TRBD1 (5 bases). The receptor was derived from a man aged 45 to 65 who had recovered from COVID-19. Sequenced sample: PBMCs or T cells enriched from blood (not recorded which). This chain's CDR3 is CASSDRMRDTIYF. In DNA form, the CDR3 reads TGCGCCAGCAGCGACAGAATGCGAGACACCATATATTTT.